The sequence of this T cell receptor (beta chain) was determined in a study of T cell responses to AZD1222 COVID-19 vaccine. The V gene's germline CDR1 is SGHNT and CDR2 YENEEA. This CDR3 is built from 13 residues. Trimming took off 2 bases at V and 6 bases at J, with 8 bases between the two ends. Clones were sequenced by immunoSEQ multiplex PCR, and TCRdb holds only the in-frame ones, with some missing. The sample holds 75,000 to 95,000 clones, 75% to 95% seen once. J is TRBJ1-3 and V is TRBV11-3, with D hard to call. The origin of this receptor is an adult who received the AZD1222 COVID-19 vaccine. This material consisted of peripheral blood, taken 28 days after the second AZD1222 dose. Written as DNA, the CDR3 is TGTGCCAGCAGCTTAAACAGCAAAAACACCATATATTTT. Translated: CASSLNSKNTIYF.